The 20 T cell receptor beta chains reported below all come from one sample, sequenced in a study of blood T cell repertoires in COVID-19. TCRdb keeps only in-frame clones here, not all; method: immunoSEQ multiplex PCR. This sample carries fewer than 350,000 clones, roughly nine tenths of them seen once, and the ten largest clones take approximately 12%. The sample was peripheral blood. These receptors were collected from a woman aged 25 to 39 with COVID-19, enrolled during active disease.

There are a few counts of this clone. The chain carries TRBV6-6 and TRBJ1-1; TRBD1 might be the D (5 bases). Germline lookup yields CDR1 MNHNY and CDR2 SVGAGI (reference sequence). With 5 bases removed from V and 6 bases from J, the gap between germline ends came to 16 bases. The CDR3 contains 14 residues. CDR3 nucleotides: TGTGCCAGCAGTCGACTGCAGGGTCGGGCTGAAGCTTTCTTT. It specifies CASSRLQGRAEAFF.

The chain links TRBV6-5 to TRBJ1-2; 7 nucleotides align to TRBD1. Losses at the gene ends were 7 bases for V and 7 bases for J; bases not matched to a gene: 6. Per germline, CDR1 MNHEY and CDR2 SVGAGI. This CDR3 is built from 12 residues. CDR3 amino acids: CASTYRGGGYTF. The DNA for the CDR3 is TGTGCCAGCACCTACAGGGGAGGTGGCTACACCTTC.

This clone appeared many times. V is TRBV7-9 and J is TRBJ2-5; TRBD1 aligns across 8 bases. The CDR3 is 15 residues long. V was clipped by 1 base and J by 5 bases; unmatched bases: 6. Germline V gene lookup returns CDR1 SEHNR and CDR2 FQNEAQ (reference sequence). CDR3 region: CASSLVRNRGETQYF. CDR3 DNA: TGTGCCAGCAGCTTAGTTCGCAACAGGGGGGAGACCCAGTACTTC. Using reference TRBV7-9 and TRBJ2-5 for the parts outside the CDR3, the full variable domain is DTGVSQNPRHKITKRGQNVTFRCDPISEHNRLYWYRQTLGQGPEFLTYFQNEAQLEKSRLLSDRFSAERPKGSFSTLEIQRTEQGDSAMYLCASSLVRNRGETQYFGPGTRLLVL.

V is TRBV11-3 and J is TRBJ1-2; D might be TRBD1 (5 bases). This CDR3 spans 17 amino acids. With 5 bases removed from V and 7 bases from J, the gap between germline ends came to 26 bases. Looked up from germline, CDR1 is SGHNT and CDR2 is YENEEA. This CDR3 is CASSRRDREFGGGGYTF. CDR3 DNA sequence: TGTGCCAGCAGCCGACGGGACCGGGAGTTCGGGGGTGGTGGCTACACCTTC.

CDR3 residues: CASSLVAGETYEQYF. CDR3 bases: TGTGCCAGCAGCTTAGTGGCGGGGGAAACCTACGAGCAGTACTTC. This chain joins TRBV7-2 and TRBJ2-7, with 7 bases fitting TRBD2. Trimming cost V 1 base and J 2 bases; bases outside gene matches: 5. Germline loops: CDR1 SGHTA, CDR2 FQGNSA. The CDR3 length is 15 residues.

The chain recombines TRBV3-1 (or the pseudogene TRBV3-2) with TRBJ1-5; 9 bases fit TRBD1. Germline values: CDR1 LGHDT, CDR2 YNNKEL (reference sequence). This CDR3 is 15 amino acids long. With 3 bases clipped from V and 2 bases from J, the junction kept 2 bases outside the gene matches. The CDR3 loop is CASSQGQGGNQPQHF. Here the CDR3 DNA reads TGTGCCAGCAGCCAGGGACAGGGCGGCAATCAGCCCCAGCATTTT.

The genes are TRBV11-2 and TRBJ2-1, with 9 bases aligning to TRBD2. The CDR3 is 15 residues long. Trimming cost V 1 base and J 7 bases; bases outside gene matches: 5. The germline V gene encodes CDR1 SGHAT and CDR2 FQNNGV. The CDR3 loop is CASSLASGVVNEQFF. CDR3 nucleotide sequence: TGTGCCAGCAGCTTAGCTAGCGGGGTGGTGAATGAGCAGTTCTTC.

The chain uses TRBV5-1 and TRBJ2-5, with D tentatively TRBD1 (5 bases). Between the trimmed V and J ends, which lost 0 bases and 5 bases, there was a span of 11 bases. CDR3 length: 14 amino acids. Per the germline V gene, CDR1 is SGHRS and CDR2 is YFSETQ. DNA for the CDR3: TGCGCCAGCAGCTTGGCCGGGCAGGGTGAGACCCAGTACTTC. Residues: CASSLAGQGETQYF.

The V gene is TRBV29-1, the J gene TRBJ1-2; possibly TRBD1 for D (6 bases). The V and J ends lost 5 bases and 0 bases respectively, with 10 bases between them. CDR1 is SQVTM and CDR2 is ANQGSEA in the germline V gene. There are 13 residues in the CDR3. The CDR3 spells CSVTGRANYGYTF. CDR3 nucleotides: TGCAGCGTTACAGGGAGAGCTAACTATGGCTACACCTTC.

This chain connects TRBV7-9 to TRBJ2-5, with D perhaps TRBD2 (5 bases). The V gene lost 1 base and the J gene lost 5 bases, with 11 bases spanning the gap. The CDR3 runs 14 residues. Germline CDR1 reads SEHNR; CDR2 reads FQNEAQ (reference sequence). Here the CDR3 DNA reads TGTGCCAGCAGCTTAGGTTCCGGGAACGAGACCCAGTACTTC. Protein product: CASSLGSGNETQYF.

The rearrangement uses TRBV5-4 and TRBJ1-1, with unresolved D. Germline V gives CDR1 SGHNT, CDR2 YYREEE (reference sequence). This CDR3 has 14 amino acids. V was pared by 0 bases and J by 7 bases, with 13 bases between. The CDR3 loop reads CASSLGVGGVEAFF. The CDR3 DNA is TGTGCCAGCAGCTTGGGGGTCGGAGGTGTTGAAGCTTTCTTT.

The gene calls are TRBV3-1 (or the pseudogene TRBV3-2) and TRBJ1-6; D is undetermined. Germline CDR1 LGHDT, CDR2 YNNKEL (reference sequence). V was trimmed by 5 bases and J by 4 bases, leaving 12 bases between them. This CDR3 contains 15 residues. The CDR3 sequence: CASSSSRGYNSPLHF. CDR3 coding DNA: TGTGCCAGCAGCAGTTCAAGAGGTTATAATTCACCCCTCCACTTT.

This clone occurred a few times. The CDR3 sequence: CASSKAMGGNGYTF. As DNA, the CDR3 is TGTGCCAGCAGCAAAGCCATGGGAGGTAATGGCTACACCTTC. The chain combines TRBV21-1 with TRBJ1-2. TRBV21-1 has pseudogene status. CDR3 length: 14 residues.

The chain carries TRBV6-5 and TRBJ2-1, with 7 nucleotides matching TRBD2. This CDR3 spans 13 amino acids. J was trimmed by 8 bases and V by 6 bases; bases with no gene match: 7. Germline V gives CDR1 MNHEY, CDR2 SVGAGI. The CDR3 here is CASRRTSAHEQFF. The CDR3 DNA reads as TGTGCCAGCAGGCGAACTAGCGCCCATGAGCAGTTCTTC.

This rearrangement joins TRBV6-5 to TRBJ2-7; 8 nucleotides align to TRBD1. From germline, CDR1 is MNHEY and CDR2 SVGAGI. The CDR3 loop spans 13 amino acids. V shed 6 bases, J shed 0 bases, and the junction held 1 base outside the gene matches. In nucleotides, the CDR3 is TGTGCCAGCAGAACAGGGGGCTCCTACGAGCAGTACTTC. Residues: CASRTGGSYEQYF.

J is TRBJ2-5 and V is TRBV5-3, with D uncertain. TRBV5-3 is filed as an ORF, its function uncertain. V shed 0 bases and J shed 3 bases, with 12 bases lying between them. The CDR3 is 15 residues long. The CDR3 loop is CARSLGGSKKETQYF. The CDR3 DNA is TGTGCCAGAAGCTTGGGCGGATCAAAAAAAGAGACCCAGTACTTC.

In its sample, this clone was seen once. The same CDR3 can be traced to other DNA sequences in this sample. CDR3 nucleotides: TGCGCCAGCAGCTTGGCAGGGGGTGAGGAGACCCAGTACTTC. Protein sequence: CASSLAGGEETQYF. The chain recombines TRBV5-1 with TRBJ2-5; 7 bases line up with TRBD1. The germline V gene has CDR1 SGHRS and CDR2 YFSETQ. V lost 0 bases and J lost 5; bases outside the gene matches: 4. The CDR3 loop spans 14 amino acids. Full variable domain (remainder filled in from reference TRBV5-1 and TRBJ2-5): KAGVTQTPRYLIKTRGQQVTLSCSPISGHRSVSWYQQTPGQGLQFLFEYFSETQRNKGNFPGRFSGRQFSNSRSEMNVSTLELGDSALYLCASSLAGGEETQYFGPGTRLLVL.

J is TRBJ1-3 and V is TRBV27, with no clear D. The germline CDR1 and CDR2 sequences are MNHEY and SMNVEV (reference sequence). The CDR3 loop spans 18 amino acids. V was shortened by 5 bases and J by 0 bases, with 20 bases between the two germline ends. The CDR3: CASSPRLITDNSGNTIYF. In nucleotides, the CDR3 is TGTGCCAGCAGTCCCCGCCTCATTACAGATAACTCTGGAAACACCATATATTTT.

The rearrangement joins TRBV19 to TRBJ2-7; 8 bases agree with TRBD2. CDR1 LNHDA and CDR2 SQIVND come from the germline V gene (reference sequence). V trimming: 3 bases; J trimming: 2 bases; junction bases outside the gene matches: 9. The CDR3 sequence is 16 residues long. The DNA for the CDR3 is TGTGCCAGTAGTATCGATGGGGTTAGCGGGGCCTACGAGCAGTACTTC. It codes for CASSIDGVSGAYEQYF.

The J gene is TRBJ2-7, the V gene TRBV3-1 (or the pseudogene TRBV3-2), with 9 bases aligning to TRBD1. Germline CDR1 is LGHDT and CDR2 is YNNKEL (reference sequence). Unmatched junction bases numbered 9, after V lost 6 bases and J lost 3 bases. The CDR3 loop spans 15 amino acids. CDR3: CASRQTGTGFYEQYF. The CDR3 coding sequence is TGTGCCAGCAGGCAGACGGGGACAGGGTTCTACGAGCAGTACTTC.